This TCR beta chain is from a study of T cell responses to AZD1222 COVID-19 vaccine. General observations from the study: AZD1222 recipients seropositive at baseline numbered only six. Among the donors, most were white British and more were female, and clonal diversity was possibly underestimated.

About this clone: Its specificity is unknown.

This CDR3 region has 18 residues. The V and J ends lost 3 bases and 0 bases respectively, with 18 bases between them. Germline-derived CDR1 and CDR2 are KGHSH and LQKENI. TCRdb keeps only in-frame clones here, not all; method: immunoSEQ multiplex PCR. The sample holds roughly 120,000 clones, 70% to 90% seen once. The chain combines TRBV18 with TRBJ1-3, with a possible D match to TRBD1 (5 bases). Material: peripheral blood, obtained on day 0 of AZD1222 vaccination. This receptor was identified in an adult in good health. Here the CDR3 DNA reads TGTGCCAGCTCACCCCAATCCCGACAGAAGAGCTCTGGAAACACCATATATTTT. It codes for CASSPQSRQKSSGNTIYF.